Listed below are T cell receptor beta chains from one sample, sequenced in a study of beta chain features in type 1 diabetes. Sequenced by immunoSEQ multiplex PCR; TCRdb stores in-frame clones only, minus some. Seen here are about 360,000 clones, over 9.5% observed once, and the top ten hold around 0.015%. What was sequenced was naive CD4+ T cells from blood. These TCRs come from a man between 18 and 35 years old in good health. Each CDR3 is given with its conserved first and last residue. Fields, in order: CDR3 length, J gene, V gene, clone size, D gene, CDR3 protein, CDR3 DNA. A D gene is named only where the DNA matches it firmly. Rows give clone size only sometimes, using once, few, many, or a class for an expanded clone.

16 TRBJ2-5 TRBV29-1 NA TRBD2 CSVARGAGGNLETQYF TGCAGCGTTGCCCGCGGGGCGGGAGGGAACCTGGAGACCCAGTACTTC
15 TRBJ2-1 TRBV28 once TRBD2 CASSSRAGGPGKQFF TGTGCCAGCAGTTCCCGCGCGGGAGGGCCGGGTAAGCAGTTCTTC
14 TRBJ2-7 TRBV18 few NA CASSGRQVSYEQYF TGTGCCAGCTCAGGAAGACAAGTCTCCTACGAGCAGTACTTC
14 TRBJ2-5 TRBV28 few TRBD1 CASSLQTGGETQYF TGTGCCAGCAGTTTACAAACAGGGGGCGAGACCCAGTACTTC
14 TRBJ2-2 TRBV7-8 NA TRBD1 CASSRDRVPGELFF TGTGCCAGCAGCAGAGACAGGGTGCCCGGGGAGCTGTTTTTT
18 TRBJ2-6 TRBV28 few NA CASRGALATSVGANVLTF TGTGCCAGCAGGGGGGCCCTCGCGACCTCAGTGGGGGCCAACGTCCTGACTTTC
15 TRBJ1-2 TRBV4-1 NA TRBD1 CASSAPDRLGGGYTF TGCGCCAGCAGCGCCCCGGACAGGCTTGGCGGTGGCTACACCTTC
15 TRBJ1-5 TRBV23-1 few NA CASSRNGGIGQPQHF TGCGCCAGCAGTCGGAACGGGGGAATCGGTCAGCCCCAGCATTTT
15 TRBJ2-2 TRBV28 NA TRBD1 CASSFRGLLAGELFF TGTGCCAGCAGTTTCAGGGGGTTGTTAGCCGGGGAGCTGTTTTTT
11 TRBJ1-1 TRBV29-1 few NA CSVALSPRAFF TGCAGCGTTGCCCTCTCCCCGCGAGCTTTCTTT
15 TRBJ1-6 TRBV5-1 few NA CASSIGTPDNSPLHF TGCGCCAGCAGCATCGGGACACCCGATAATTCACCCCTCCACTTT
15 TRBJ2-5 TRBV7-2 few NA CASSLDGTANVAQYF TGTGCCAGCAGCTTAGACGGGACTGCCAATGTGGCCCAGTACTTC
14 TRBJ1-2 TRBV27 few TRBD1 CASSLSDRDYGYTF TGTGCCAGCAGTTTATCGGACAGGGACTATGGCTACACCTTC
15 TRBJ2-1 TRBV29-1 few NA CSVVFPIGRSDEQFF TGCAGCGTTGTATTCCCTATCGGGCGTAGCGATGAGCAGTTCTTC
15 TRBJ2-5 TRBV7-9 NA TRBD1 CASSLAGTGTETQYF TGTGCCAGCAGCTTAGCCGGGACAGGGACAGAGACCCAGTACTTC
15 TRBJ1-5 TRBV19 few NA CASSMEMTSNQPQHF TGTGCCAGTAGTATGGAGATGACTAGCAATCAGCCCCAGCATTTT
14 TRBJ2-7 TRBV9 few TRBD1 CASSIGTGIHEQYF TGTGCCAGCAGCATTGGGACAGGAATCCACGAGCAGTACTTC
12 TRBJ2-1 TRBV30 few NA CAWSVPPGSGFF TGTGCCTGGAGTGTACCCCCGGGGAGCGGCTTCTTC
14 TRBJ1-2 TRBV28 few NA CASSLVQGNYGYTF TGTGCCAGCAGTTTGGTTCAGGGCAACTATGGCTACACCTTC
13 TRBJ1-1 TRBV7-9 few TRBD1 CASSLVQGTEAFF TGTGCCAGCAGCTTAGTACAGGGGACTGAAGCTTTCTTT
14 TRBJ2-7 TRBV6-5 NA TRBD2 CASSYSGLGMEQYF TGTGCCAGCAGTTACTCGGGACTAGGAATGGAGCAGTACTTC
16 TRBJ2-3 TRBV11-1 NA NA CASSLGWQTSTDTQYF TGTGCCAGCAGCTTAGGGTGGCAGACAAGCACAGATACGCAGTATTTT
16 TRBJ1-1 TRBV5-1 NA TRBD1 CASSTLDRDMNTEAFF TGCGCCAGCAGCACCTTGGACAGGGACATGAACACTGAAGCTTTCTTT